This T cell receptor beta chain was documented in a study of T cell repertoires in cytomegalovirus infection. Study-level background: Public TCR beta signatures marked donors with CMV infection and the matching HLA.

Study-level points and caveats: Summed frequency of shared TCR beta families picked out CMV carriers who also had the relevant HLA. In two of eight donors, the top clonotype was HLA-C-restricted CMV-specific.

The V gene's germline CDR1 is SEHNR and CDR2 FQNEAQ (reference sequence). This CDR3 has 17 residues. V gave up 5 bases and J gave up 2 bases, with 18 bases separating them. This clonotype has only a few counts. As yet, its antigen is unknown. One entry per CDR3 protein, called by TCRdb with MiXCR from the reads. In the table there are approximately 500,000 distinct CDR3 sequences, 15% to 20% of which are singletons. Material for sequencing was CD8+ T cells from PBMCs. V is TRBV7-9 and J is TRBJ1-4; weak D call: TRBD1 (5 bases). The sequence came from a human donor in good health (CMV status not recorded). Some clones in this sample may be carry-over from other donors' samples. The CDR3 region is CASSPRKGRGTNEKLFF. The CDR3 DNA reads TGTGCCAGCAGCCCACGTAAGGGGCGAGGCACTAATGAAAAACTGTTTTTT.